The source of this T cell receptor (beta chain) is a study of PD-1 blockade in classical Hodgkin lymphoma. Notes on the study in general: TCR diversity in CD4+, not CD8+, cells rose significantly by C4D1.

As regards this clone: The antigen is undetermined.

Time point of the sample: cycle 4 day 1 (C4D1), after 6 weeks of nivolumab. Every patient experienced relapse after autologous stem cell transplantation, and brentuximab vedotin exposure varied. TCRdb's copy holds only in-frame clones and misses some; the assay was immunoSEQ multiplex PCR. The data show just under 65,000 clones, approximately 90% seen once. The germline V and J ends were trimmed by 2 bases and 3 bases, with 6 bases remaining between them. The CDR3 runs 12 residues. Germline CDR1 reads SGHDT; CDR2 reads YYEEEE. The chain joins TRBV5-6 to TRBJ2-7; D gene unclear. Sequenced here: peripheral blood mononuclear cells (PBMCs), sampled before the fourth cycle of nivolumab. The TCR was taken from a human donor with classical Hodgkin lymphoma. CDR3 nucleotide sequence: TGTGCCAGCAGCTTAGGGATCTACGAGCAGTACTTC. It codes for CASSLGIYEQYF.